Listed here are 13 T cell receptor beta chains from one sample, sequenced in a study of OX40 agonist ivuxolimab in advanced cancers. Measured with immunoSEQ multiplex PCR; TCRdb has only the in-frame clones, and not every one. The sample has about 36,000 clones, 88% seen once; the top ten hold less than 5%. Material: CD4+ or CD8+ T cells sorted from blood, obtained in a trial of the OX40 agonist ivuxolimab. These TCRs come from an adult with an advanced solid tumor such as melanoma, head and neck, liver or kidney cancer.

The chain couples TRBV11-2 to TRBJ2-6; unclear D gene. V was clipped by 6 bases and J by 2 bases, with 20 bases between them. This CDR3 has 18 residues. The germline gives CDR1 SGHAT, CDR2 FQNNGV. The DNA of the CDR3 is TGTGCCAGCAGACCCCTCGGGCGGACCCCGCCTGGGGCCAACGTCCTGACTTTC. As protein: CASRPLGRTPPGANVLTF.

The CDR3 DNA reads TGCGCCAGCACCCCGGGGGGGGTTCGGGATACGCAGTATTTT. Its translation is CASTPGGVRDTQYF. The chain couples TRBV5-1 to TRBJ2-3, with 8 nucleotides matching TRBD2. V shed 6 bases, J shed 6 bases, and the junction held 9 bases outside the gene matches. Germline V gives CDR1 SGHRS, CDR2 YFSETQ. The CDR3 totals 14 residues.

This chain joins TRBV10-3 and TRBJ2-2; weak D call: TRBD1 (5 bases). The CDR3 contains 13 residues. Per germline, CDR1 ENHRY and CDR2 SYGVKD. With 4 bases removed from V and 4 bases from J, the gap between germline ends came to 7 bases. For the CDR3, the DNA is TGTGCCATCAGTGTCAGGGTCACCGGGGAGCTGTTTTTT. Its protein is CAISVRVTGELFF.

V is TRBV6-5 and J is TRBJ1-6, with D maybe TRBD1 (5 bases). V gave up 5 bases and J gave up 6 bases, with 14 bases separating them. The CDR3 runs to 15 residues. The germline gives CDR1 MNHEY, CDR2 SVGAGI. DNA for the CDR3: TGTGCCAGCAGTCCAGACGGGGCAGCTAATTCACCCCTCCACTTT. Translation: CASSPDGAANSPLHF.

The chain carries TRBV15 and TRBJ2-5; 13 nucleotides agree with TRBD2. Germline CDR1 reads LNHNV; CDR2 reads YYDKDF (reference sequence). There are 15 residues in the CDR3. Losses at the gene ends were 9 bases for V and 2 bases for J; bases not matched to a gene: 6. DNA of the CDR3: TGTGCCACAGCTCTGGGACTAGCGGGGCAAGAGACCCAGTACTTC. Translated, it gives CATALGLAGQETQYF.

This clone came up once. CDR3 coding DNA: TGTGCCAGCAGCTTTGGGCGTCAGGTCGAGCAGTACTTC. It codes for CASSFGRQVEQYF. The chain has TRBV5-5 and TRBJ2-7; D is ambiguous. The CDR3 extends over 13 amino acids. V lost 2 bases, J lost 6 bases, and 12 bases lay in between. Germline-derived CDR1 and CDR2 are SGHKS and YYEKEE (reference sequence).

J is TRBJ1-4 and V is TRBV5-1, with D possibly TRBD1 on 5 matching bases. The V and J ends lost 3 bases and 11 bases respectively, with 14 bases between them. The CDR3 runs to 13 residues. Germline CDR1 SGHRS, CDR2 YFSETQ. The CDR3 sequence is CASSSTVDGKLFF. The DNA for the CDR3 is TGCGCCAGCAGCTCGACAGTTGATGGGAAACTGTTTTTT.

The J gene is TRBJ1-4, the V gene TRBV5-4, with 7 bases aligning to TRBD1. CDR1 SGHNT and CDR2 YYREEE come from the germline V gene (reference sequence). Trimming took 3 bases from V and 4 from J; bases not matched to a gene: 6. This CDR3 spans 15 amino acids. The CDR3, as DNA: TGTGCCAGCAGCTCGAACAGGGGTCTTAATGAAAAACTGTTTTTT. Residues: CASSSNRGLNEKLFF.

The chain uses TRBV29-1 and TRBJ2-7; tentative D call: TRBD2 (6 bases). Trimming stripped 0 bases from V and 5 bases from J, with 14 bases between. This CDR3 is built from 14 residues. Germline values: CDR1 SQVTM, CDR2 ANQGSEA. The CDR3 DNA sequence: TGCAGCGTTGAAGATTTGGAGGGGCGGCACGAGCAGTACTTC. It is translated as CSVEDLEGRHEQYF.

CDR3 protein: CASSLNQRGGRGETQYF. CDR3 coding DNA: TGTGCCAGCAGTTTAAACCAGAGAGGGGGGAGGGGAGAGACCCAGTACTTC. The chain joins TRBV28 to TRBJ2-5; D might be TRBD2 (7 bases). The length of the CDR3 is 17 residues. Germline values: CDR1 MDHEN, CDR2 SYDVKM. V was pared by 2 bases and J by 4 bases, with 20 bases between. Using reference TRBV28 and TRBJ2-5 for the parts outside the CDR3, the full variable domain is DVKVTQSSRYLVKRTGEKVFLECVQDMDHENMFWYRQDPGLGLRLIYFSYDVKMKEKGDIPEGYSVSREKKERFSLILESASTNQTSMYLCASSLNQRGGRGETQYFGPGTRLLVL.

This clone turned up a few times. The gene calls are TRBV27 and TRBJ1-2; D remains ambiguous. The CDR3 totals 13 residues. The V gene lost 6 bases and the J gene lost 8 bases, with 16 bases spanning the gap. Germline V gene lookup returns CDR1 MNHEY and CDR2 SMNVEV (reference sequence). The CDR3 loop reads CASRFSSSRGYTF. The CDR3 coding sequence is TGTGCCAGCAGGTTCTCCTCTAGTCGAGGCTACACCTTC.

This clone was seen a few times. CDR3 region: CASSFRPQPNSPLHF. The CDR3 nucleotides are TGTGCCAGCAGTTTTCGGCCCCAGCCAAATTCACCCCTCCACTTT. The V call is TRBV6-5, the J call TRBJ1-6; D ambiguous. Trimming removed 4 bases from V and 7 bases from J, with 14 bases in between. This CDR3 region has 15 residues. Germline-derived CDR1 and CDR2 are MNHEY and SVGAGI.

This chain joins TRBV28 and TRBJ1-2; D remains unclear. Germline CDR1 is MDHEN and CDR2 is SYDVKM. The CDR3 spans 13 residues. The V end lost 3 bases, the J end lost 7 bases, and 12 bases lay between the germline ends. The chain's CDR3 is CASSFVHAGGYTF. As DNA, the CDR3 is TGTGCCAGCAGTTTCGTGCACGCCGGTGGCTACACCTTC.